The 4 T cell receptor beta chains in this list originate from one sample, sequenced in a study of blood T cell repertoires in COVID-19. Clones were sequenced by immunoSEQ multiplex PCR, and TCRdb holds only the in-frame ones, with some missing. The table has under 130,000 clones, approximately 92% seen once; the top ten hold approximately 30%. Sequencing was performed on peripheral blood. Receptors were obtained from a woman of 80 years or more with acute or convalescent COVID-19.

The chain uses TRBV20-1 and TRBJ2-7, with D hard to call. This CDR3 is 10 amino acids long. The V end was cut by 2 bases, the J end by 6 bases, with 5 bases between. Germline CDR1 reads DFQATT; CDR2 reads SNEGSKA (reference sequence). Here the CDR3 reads CSARTGEQYF. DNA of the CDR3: TGCAGTGCTAGAACGGGCGAGCAGTACTTC.

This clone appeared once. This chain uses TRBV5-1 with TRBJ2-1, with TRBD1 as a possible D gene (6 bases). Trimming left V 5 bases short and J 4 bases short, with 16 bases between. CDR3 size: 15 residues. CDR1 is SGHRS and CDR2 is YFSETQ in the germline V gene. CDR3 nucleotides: TGCGCCAGCAGTCTTGGGGGCCCTAAATACAATGAGCAGTTCTTC. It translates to CASSLGGPKYNEQFF.

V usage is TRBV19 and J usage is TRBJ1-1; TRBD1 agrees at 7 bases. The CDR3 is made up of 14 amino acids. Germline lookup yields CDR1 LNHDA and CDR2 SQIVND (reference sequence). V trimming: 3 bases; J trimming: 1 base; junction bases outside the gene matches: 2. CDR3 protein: CASSIQGGNTEAFF. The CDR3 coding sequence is TGTGCCAGTAGTATTCAGGGGGGGAACACTGAAGCTTTCTTT.

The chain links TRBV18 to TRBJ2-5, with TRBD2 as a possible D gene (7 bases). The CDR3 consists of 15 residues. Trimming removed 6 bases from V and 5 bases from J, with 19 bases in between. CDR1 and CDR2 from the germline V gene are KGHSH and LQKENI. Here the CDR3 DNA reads TGTGCCAGCTCCACCACGGGGGGCTTGAGGGAGACCCAGTACTTC. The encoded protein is CASSTTGGLRETQYF.